A selection of T cell receptor beta chains follows, all from one sample in a study of robustness of blood B and T cell sequencing. TCRdb independently ran MiXCR on the PCR reads; one entry per CDR3 protein. The repertoire holds several thousand distinct CDR3 sequences, with roughly half as singletons. Sequences were obtained from peripheral blood. The receptors derive from a human donor in good health. Both conserved end residues are part of each CDR3. Fields, in order: CDR3 DNA, CDR3 protein, J gene, D gene, clone size, V gene. The D gene is left open where the match is weak. Some rows mark clone size as missing; the rest say once, few, many or name a class of expanded clone.

TGTGCCAGCAGCTTAGGGCATTCTGGGGCCAACGTCCTGACTTTC | CASSLGHSGANVLTF | TRBJ2-6 | - | - | TRBV7-2
TGTGCCAGCAGCCCACGCCAGGGGGCCAACACTGAAGCTTTCTTT | CASSPRQGANTEAFF | TRBJ1-1 | TRBD1 | few | TRBV11-3
TGTGCCATCAGTGAGTTGCGCGGGGGGGCCCCCTACGAGCAGTACTTC | CAISELRGGAPYEQYF | TRBJ2-7 | TRBD2 | - | TRBV10-3
TGCGCCAGCAGCTTCAGGGGGCCAGATACGCAGTATTTT | CASSFRGPDTQYF | TRBJ2-3 | TRBD1 | - | TRBV5-1
TGCAGTGCTAGAGCGAGCCAGACTAGCGGGGGTACAGATACGCAGTATTTT | CSARASQTSGGTDTQYF | TRBJ2-3 | TRBD2 | - | TRBV20-1
TGTGCCAGCAGCTTAGCTGGGACAGTTCCCTACGAGCAGTACTTC | CASSLAGTVPYEQYF | TRBJ2-7 | TRBD1 | few | TRBV7-2
TGTGCCAGCAGCTTGGCAGGGAGCTCGAACACTGAAGCTTTCTTT | CASSLAGSSNTEAFF | TRBJ1-1 | - | few | TRBV5-6
TGTGCCACCAGTGATTTGCACCGGGACAGGGGGCTCTACGAGCAGTACTTC | CATSDLHRDRGLYEQYF | TRBJ2-7 | TRBD1 | - | TRBV24-1
TGTGCCAGCAGCTTTTGGGACAGGGACGGCTACACCTTC | CASSFWDRDGYTF | TRBJ1-2 | TRBD1 | few | TRBV5-5
TGTGCCAGCAGCCCTAAGGGGCCCGGGAACACCGGGGAGCTGTTTTTT | CASSPKGPGNTGELFF | TRBJ2-2 | - | few | TRBV7-2
TGTGCCAGCAGGACAGGGGTGCTTGTCTATGGCTACACCTTC | CASRTGVLVYGYTF | TRBJ1-2 | TRBD1 | - | TRBV12-3/TRBV12-4
TGCGCCAGCAGCCAAGACCCAAGACCCCCCGAGCAGTACTTC | CASSQDPRPPEQYF | TRBJ2-7 | - | - | TRBV4-1